This passage covers 15 T cell receptor beta chains from one sample sequenced in a study of T cells in localized non-small cell lung cancer. Sequenced by immunoSEQ multiplex PCR; TCRdb stores in-frame clones only, minus some. Altogether some 30,000 clones are present, 80% to 90% being singletons, with the ten largest covering under 5.5%. The sample consisted of peripheral blood, taken before any cancer treatment. These receptors all stem from a male donor older than 55 with stage III lung adenocarcinoma.

The chain recombines TRBV27 with TRBJ1-2; no definite D call. The germline gives CDR1 MNHEY, CDR2 SMNVEV (reference sequence). This CDR3 spans 13 amino acids. V shed 7 bases and J shed 2 bases, with 11 bases lying between them. The CDR3 DNA reads as TGTGCCAGCACCAAGGGAGGGAACTATGGCTACACCTTC. Protein: CASTKGGNYGYTF.

The chain employs TRBV27 and TRBJ2-1; possible D gene TRBD2, 5 bases. CDR3 length equals 16 residues. Trimming left V 2 bases short and J 8 bases short, with 19 bases between. From germline, CDR1 is MNHEY and CDR2 SMNVEV (reference sequence). The CDR3 DNA follows: TGTGCCAGCAGTTTAAGCTGGGCAGCGGACTCGGATGAGCAGTTCTTC. This sequence encodes CASSLSWAADSDEQFF.

The V gene is TRBV6-5, the J gene TRBJ2-7; no definite D call. V was trimmed by 2 bases and J by 3 bases, leaving 14 bases between them. Germline V gene data show CDR1 as MNHEY and CDR2 as SVGAGI. The length of the CDR3 is 15 residues. The CDR3 loop reads CASSYDGGPYYEQYF. The CDR3 DNA follows: TGTGCCAGCAGTTACGACGGTGGGCCCTACTACGAGCAGTACTTC.

The genes are TRBV30 and TRBJ1-6, with unresolved D. Between the trimmed V and J ends, which lost 2 bases and 7 bases, there was a span of 9 bases. CDR3 length: 13 residues. From germline, CDR1 is GTSNPN and CDR2 SVGIG (reference sequence). The CDR3 DNA follows: TGTGCCTGGAGTCCCCAAGGGAATTCACCCCTCCACTTT. Translated: CAWSPQGNSPLHF.

CDR3 nucleotides: TGTGCCAGCAGTTGGACCGAGAACACTGAAGCTTTCTTT. Translation gives CASSWTENTEAFF. The chain is built from TRBV2 and TRBJ1-1; D gene ambiguous. Germline assignment: CDR1 SNHLY and CDR2 FYNNEI. The germline V and J ends were trimmed by 5 bases and 1 base, with 8 bases remaining between them. The CDR3 runs to 13 residues.

The rearrangement links TRBV7-3 to TRBJ2-3; tentatively, D is TRBD1 (5 bases). This CDR3 contains 14 residues. Trimming took off 5 bases at V and 0 bases at J, with 9 bases between the two ends. Germline lookup yields CDR1 SGHTA and CDR2 FQGTGA. Here the CDR3 reads CASSQGSSTDTQYF. The CDR3 coding sequence is TGTGCCAGCAGCCAGGGCTCTAGCACAGATACGCAGTATTTT.

This sequence joins TRBV7-6 and TRBJ2-7, with no clear D. CDR3 length: 12 residues. Looked up from germline, CDR1 is SGHVS and CDR2 is FNYEAQ. Between the trimmed V and J ends, which lost 5 bases and 6 bases, there was a span of 11 bases. CDR3 DNA sequence: TGTGCCAGCAGCCTACCCGTGGGCGAGCAGTACTTC. Its translation is CASSLPVGEQYF.

This sequence joins TRBV5-4 and TRBJ2-1, with 13 nucleotides matching TRBD2. Unmatched junction bases numbered 6, after V lost 2 bases and J lost 4 bases. The germline V gene has CDR1 SGHNT and CDR2 YYREEE (reference sequence). This CDR3 spans 17 amino acids. CDR3 sequence (DNA): TGTGCCAGCAGCTTCGGACTAGCGGGGGCGACTTACAATGAGCAGTTCTTC. Encoded protein: CASSFGLAGATYNEQFF.

In DNA form, the CDR3 reads TGTGCCAGTAGTATCCGCCACGAGCAGTACTTC. Protein sequence: CASSIRHEQYF. The V gene is TRBV19, the J gene TRBJ2-7; D remains ambiguous. This CDR3 spans 11 amino acids. Germline V gene lookup returns CDR1 LNHDA and CDR2 SQIVND (reference sequence). Trimming removed 3 bases at V and 5 bases at J, with 5 bases between.

The chain uses TRBV6-4 and TRBJ1-6, with 9 bases fitting TRBD1. After removal of 8 bases from V and 6 bases from J, the junction contained 8 bases not matched to a gene. Germline V gives CDR1 MRHNA, CDR2 SNTAGT. CDR3 length: 15 residues. CDR3 DNA: TGTGCCAGCTCACCGGGACAGGGACGTAATTCACCCCTCCACTTT. Translation: CASSPGQGRNSPLHF.

The chain combines TRBV11-1 with TRBJ2-7, with D perhaps TRBD1 (6 bases). The V end was cut by 8 bases, the J end by 2 bases, with 16 bases between. Germline CDR1 is SGHAT and CDR2 is FQDESV (reference sequence). The CDR3 is 14 amino acids. In nucleotides, the CDR3 is TGTGCCAGCGGCTCAGCCGGGACAACCTACGAGCAGTACTTC. The encoded protein is CASGSAGTTYEQYF.

The rearrangement uses TRBV6-5 and TRBJ1-5; 10 bases map to TRBD1. Germline CDR1 MNHEY, CDR2 SVGAGI. There are 14 residues in the CDR3. V was clipped by 7 bases and J by 4 bases; unmatched bases: 4. The CDR3 is CASKLGQGNQPQHF. Here the CDR3 DNA reads TGTGCCAGCAAATTGGGACAGGGGAATCAGCCCCAGCATTTT.

This chain joins TRBV28 and TRBJ1-3; TRBD1 might be the D (5 bases). Germline V CDR1 and CDR2: MDHEN, SYDVKM. This CDR3 contains 17 residues. The CDR3 region has the DNA TGTGGCGCGCAGCGGGCCGGGGGGGGAAGCTCTGGAAACACCATATATTTT. As protein: CGAQRAGGGSSGNTIYF.

This clone was found a few times. The gene calls are TRBV18 and TRBJ1-1, with a tentative D call TRBD1 (6 bases). The CDR3 is 13 amino acids. V lost 6 bases, J lost 3 bases, and 11 bases lay in between. Germline V gene data show CDR1 as KGHSH and CDR2 as LQKENI. The CDR3 DNA sequence: TGTGCCAGCTCGTACAGGGAGGACACTGAAGCTTTCTTT. Protein product: CASSYREDTEAFF.

The CDR3 nucleotides read TGTGCCAGCAGCTTATTCCCAGATACGCAGTATTTT. It translates to CASSLFPDTQYF. The chain joins TRBV7-9 to TRBJ2-3, with D hard to call. This CDR3 is 12 amino acids long. Germline V gene lookup returns CDR1 SEHNR and CDR2 FQNEAQ (reference sequence). Trimming removed 2 bases at V and 4 bases at J, with 4 bases between.